This entry concerns a single TCR beta chain. Antigen unknown. The study ran its PCR with 60 Vbeta and 13 Jbeta primers. The protocol was immunoSEQ multiplex PCR, while the TCRdb copy is restricted to in-frame clones and leaves out a portion. This table has under 150,000 clones, around 83% appearing once. Unmatched junction bases numbered 1, after V lost 2 bases and J lost 4 bases. The germline gives CDR1 SGHRS, CDR2 YFSETQ. The CDR3 spans 14 residues. These data originate in a study of cytomegalovirus exposure and HLA in healthy donors. Study-wide results and limits: Altogether, 164 TCR beta chains were recorded as cytomegalovirus-associated.

This TCR was recovered from a man aged 40-49 years in good health and CMV-seropositive. V and J are TRBV5-1 and TRBJ2-1; 9 nucleotides align to TRBD2. Sequencing was performed on PBMCs. DNA of the CDR3: TGCGCCAGCAGCTTACTAGCGGGTTACAATGAGCAGTTCTTC. Protein: CASSLLAGYNEQFF.